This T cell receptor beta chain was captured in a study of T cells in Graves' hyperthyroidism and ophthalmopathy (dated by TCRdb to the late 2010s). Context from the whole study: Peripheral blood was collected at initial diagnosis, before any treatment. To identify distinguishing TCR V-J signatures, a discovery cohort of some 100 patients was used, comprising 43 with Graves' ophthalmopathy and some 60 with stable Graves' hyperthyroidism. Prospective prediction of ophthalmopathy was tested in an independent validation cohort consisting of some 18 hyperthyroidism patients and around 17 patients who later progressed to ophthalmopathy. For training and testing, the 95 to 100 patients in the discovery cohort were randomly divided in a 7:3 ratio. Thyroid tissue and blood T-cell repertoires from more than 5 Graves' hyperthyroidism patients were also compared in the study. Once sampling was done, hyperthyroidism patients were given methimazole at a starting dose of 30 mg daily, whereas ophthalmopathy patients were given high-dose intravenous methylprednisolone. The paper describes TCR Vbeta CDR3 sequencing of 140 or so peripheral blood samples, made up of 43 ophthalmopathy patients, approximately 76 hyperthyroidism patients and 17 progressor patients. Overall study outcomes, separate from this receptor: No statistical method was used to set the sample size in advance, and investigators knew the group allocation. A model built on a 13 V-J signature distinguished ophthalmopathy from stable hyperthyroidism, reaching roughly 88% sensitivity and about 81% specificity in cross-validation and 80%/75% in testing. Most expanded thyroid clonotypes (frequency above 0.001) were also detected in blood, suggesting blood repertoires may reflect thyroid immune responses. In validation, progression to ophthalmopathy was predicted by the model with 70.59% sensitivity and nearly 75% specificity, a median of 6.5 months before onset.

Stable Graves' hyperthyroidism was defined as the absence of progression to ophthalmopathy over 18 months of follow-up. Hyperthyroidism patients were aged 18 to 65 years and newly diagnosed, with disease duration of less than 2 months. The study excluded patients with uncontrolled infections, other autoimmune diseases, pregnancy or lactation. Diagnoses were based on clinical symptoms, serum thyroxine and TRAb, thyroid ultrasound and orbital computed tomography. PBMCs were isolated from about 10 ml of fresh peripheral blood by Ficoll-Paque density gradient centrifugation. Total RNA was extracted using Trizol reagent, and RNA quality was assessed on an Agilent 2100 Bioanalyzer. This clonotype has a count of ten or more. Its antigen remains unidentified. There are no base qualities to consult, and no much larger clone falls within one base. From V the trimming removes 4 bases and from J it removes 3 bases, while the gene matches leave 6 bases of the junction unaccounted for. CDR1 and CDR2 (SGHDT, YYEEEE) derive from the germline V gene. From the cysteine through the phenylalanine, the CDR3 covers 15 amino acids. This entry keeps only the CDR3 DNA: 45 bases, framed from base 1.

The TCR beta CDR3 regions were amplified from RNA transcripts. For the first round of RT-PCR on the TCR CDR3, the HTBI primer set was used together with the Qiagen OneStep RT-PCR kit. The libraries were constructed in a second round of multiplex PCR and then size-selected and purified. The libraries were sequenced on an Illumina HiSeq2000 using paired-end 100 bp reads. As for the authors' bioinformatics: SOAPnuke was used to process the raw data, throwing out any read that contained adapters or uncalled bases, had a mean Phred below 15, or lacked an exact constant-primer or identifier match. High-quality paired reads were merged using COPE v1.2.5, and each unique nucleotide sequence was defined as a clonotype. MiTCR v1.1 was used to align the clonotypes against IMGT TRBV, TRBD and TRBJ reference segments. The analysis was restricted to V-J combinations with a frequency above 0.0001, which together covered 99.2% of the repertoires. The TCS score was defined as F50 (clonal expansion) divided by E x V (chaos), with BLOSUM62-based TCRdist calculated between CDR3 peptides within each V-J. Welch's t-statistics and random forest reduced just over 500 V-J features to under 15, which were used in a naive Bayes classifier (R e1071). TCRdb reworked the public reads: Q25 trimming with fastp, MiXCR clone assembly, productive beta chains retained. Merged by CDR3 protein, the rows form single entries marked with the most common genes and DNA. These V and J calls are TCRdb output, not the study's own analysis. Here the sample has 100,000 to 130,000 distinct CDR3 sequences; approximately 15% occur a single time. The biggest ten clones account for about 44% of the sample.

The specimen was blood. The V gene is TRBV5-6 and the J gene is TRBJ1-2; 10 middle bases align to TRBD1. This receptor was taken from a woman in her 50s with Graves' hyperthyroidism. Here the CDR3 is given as CASSKTGTGDYGYTF. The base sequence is TGTGCCAGCAGCAAAACCGGGACAGGGGACTATGGCTACACCTTC.